This TCR beta chain stems from a study of blood T cell repertoires in COVID-19. CDR3 length: 15 amino acids. The ends were cut back, 6 bases at V and 0 bases at J, with 14 bases in the middle. Germline CDR1 and CDR2: LNHDA and SQIVND (reference sequence). Methods used by the authors: Counts of nucleated cells, estimated from reference gene primer amplification, were obtained. The assay was immunoSEQ multiplex PCR, and TCRdb's table has in-frame clones only and misses some. V and J calls and clone size follow that table, whereas D and trimming were derived from the DNA. The sample consists of about 220,000 clones, over 75% of them appearing once. Followed over time, Seattle patients had been enrolled while infection was active.

This clonotype originated in a woman aged 70-85 years with COVID-19, enrolled during active disease. This chain links TRBV19 with TRBJ1-2; D is perhaps TRBD1 (5 bases). Sequences were obtained from peripheral blood. CDR3 sequence (DNA): TGTGCCAGTAGGAGGACGGGGGAAGCTAACTATGGCTACACCTTC. It encodes CASRRTGEANYGYTF.